This T cell receptor (beta chain) was captured in a study of CD8 T cells in ankylosing spondylitis. Study conclusions and caveats: What seemed typical of ankylosing spondylitis blood was a TCR beta motif built from fewer than ten highly homologous variants.

Construction of TCR beta libraries was performed using quantitative 5'-RACE with molecular barcodes. TCRdb re-called the 5' RACE reads with MiXCR, one entry per CDR3 protein. The sample contains roughly 150,000 distinct CDR3 sequences, 30% to 35% of which appear only once. From germline, CDR1 is SGHTA and CDR2 FQGNSA. V was shortened by 9 bases and J by 3 bases, with 15 bases between the two germline ends. The CDR3 consists of 14 residues. There are many counts of this clonotype. Its specificity is not known. This TCR was sampled from a male donor with ankylosing spondylitis. The V gene is TRBV7-2, the J gene TRBJ2-1; perhaps TRBD2 as D (5 bases). The source material was synovial fluid, either unsorted or a sorted T cell fraction (not recorded which). The CDR3 DNA is TGTGCCAGTTGCGACGGGGTTGGCTACAATGAGCAGTTCTTC. Its protein product is CASCDGVGYNEQFF.